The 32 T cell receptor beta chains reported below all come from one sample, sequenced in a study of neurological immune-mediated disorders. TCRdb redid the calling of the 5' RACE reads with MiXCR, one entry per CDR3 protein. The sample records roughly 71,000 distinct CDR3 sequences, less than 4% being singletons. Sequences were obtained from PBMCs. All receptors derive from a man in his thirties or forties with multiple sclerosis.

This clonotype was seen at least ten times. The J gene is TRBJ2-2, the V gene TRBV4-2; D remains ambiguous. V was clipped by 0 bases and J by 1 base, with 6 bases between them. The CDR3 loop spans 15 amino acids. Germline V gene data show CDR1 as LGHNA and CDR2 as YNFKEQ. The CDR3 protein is CASSQEGGNTGELFF. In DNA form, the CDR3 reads TGTGCCAGCAGCCAAGAAGGTGGGAACACCGGGGAGCTGTTTTTT.

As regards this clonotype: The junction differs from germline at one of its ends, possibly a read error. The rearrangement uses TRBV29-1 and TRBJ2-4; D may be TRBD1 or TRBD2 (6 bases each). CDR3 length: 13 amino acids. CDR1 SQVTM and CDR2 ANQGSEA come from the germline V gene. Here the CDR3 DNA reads TGCAGCGGAGCTTGGGGGGCCAAAAAAATTCAGTACTTC. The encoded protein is CSGAWGAKKIQYF.

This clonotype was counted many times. DNA for the CDR3: TGCAGTGCTAGAGGGGGTAGCGGGGGCCGGAACACCGGGGAGCTGTTTTTT. Protein: CSARGGSGGRNTGELFF. This sequence joins TRBV20-1 and TRBJ2-2; TRBD2 agrees at 9 bases. V lost 1 base, J lost 1 base, and 7 bases stayed unmatched. Germline CDR1 and CDR2: DFQATT and SNEGSKA (reference sequence). The CDR3 is 17 residues long.

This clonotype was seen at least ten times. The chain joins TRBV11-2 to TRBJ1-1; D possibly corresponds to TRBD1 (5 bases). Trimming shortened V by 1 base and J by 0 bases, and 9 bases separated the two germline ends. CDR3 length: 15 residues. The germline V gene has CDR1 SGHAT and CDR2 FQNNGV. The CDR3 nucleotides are TGTGCCAGCAGCTTAGTTGGGGACTTGAACACTGAAGCTTTCTTT. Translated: CASSLVGDLNTEAFF.

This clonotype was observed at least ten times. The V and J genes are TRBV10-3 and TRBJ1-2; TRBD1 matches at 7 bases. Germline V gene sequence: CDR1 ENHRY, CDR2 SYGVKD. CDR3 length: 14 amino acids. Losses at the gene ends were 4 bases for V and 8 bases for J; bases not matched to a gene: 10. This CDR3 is CAISASDREWGYTF. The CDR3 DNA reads TGTGCCATCAGTGCCTCTGACAGGGAGTGGGGCTACACCTTC.

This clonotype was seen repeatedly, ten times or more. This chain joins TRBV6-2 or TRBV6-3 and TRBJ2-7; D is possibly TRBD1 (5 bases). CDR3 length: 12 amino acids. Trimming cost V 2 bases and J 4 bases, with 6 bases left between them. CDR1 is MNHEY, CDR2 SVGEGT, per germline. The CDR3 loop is CASSYAGYEQYF. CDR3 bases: TGTGCCAGCAGTTACGCAGGGTACGAGCAGTACTTC.

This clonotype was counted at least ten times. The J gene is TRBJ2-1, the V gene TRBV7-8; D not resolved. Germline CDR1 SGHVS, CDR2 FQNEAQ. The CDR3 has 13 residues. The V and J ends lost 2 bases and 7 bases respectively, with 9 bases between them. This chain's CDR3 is CASSLFQSNEQFF. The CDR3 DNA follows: TGTGCCAGCAGCTTATTCCAATCGAATGAGCAGTTCTTC. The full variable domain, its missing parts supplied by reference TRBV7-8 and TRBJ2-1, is GAGVSQSPRYKVAKRGQDVALRCDPISGHVSLFWYQQALGQGPEFLTYFQNEAQLDKSGLPSDRFFAERPEGSVSTLKIQRTQQEDSAVYLCASSLFQSNEQFFGPGTRLTVL.

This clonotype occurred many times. The CDR3 DNA sequence: TGTGCCAGCAGTTACTCTAAGGGCAGCGCATCGGAGACCCAGTACTTC. This codes for CASSYSKGSASETQYF. The chain has TRBV6-5 and TRBJ2-5; D gene ambiguous. The V end lost 0 bases, the J end lost 5 bases, and 16 bases lay between the germline ends. CDR3 size: 16 residues. Per the germline V gene, CDR1 is MNHEY and CDR2 is SVGAGI.

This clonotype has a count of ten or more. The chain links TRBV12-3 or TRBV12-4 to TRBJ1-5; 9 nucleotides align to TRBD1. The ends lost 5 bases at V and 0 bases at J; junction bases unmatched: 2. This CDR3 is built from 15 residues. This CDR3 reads CASSVDRGSNQPQHF. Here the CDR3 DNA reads TGTGCCAGCAGTGTGGACAGGGGTAGCAATCAGCCCCAGCATTTT.

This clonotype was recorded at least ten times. This CDR3 reads CASSGGLDSTDTQYF. The CDR3 DNA is TGCGCCAGCAGCGGAGGACTAGACAGCACAGATACGCAGTATTTT. The chain employs TRBV5-1 and TRBJ2-3, with TRBD2 matching 7 bases. The CDR3 is 15 amino acids. V lost 4 bases to trimming and J lost 0 bases; unmatched junction nucleotides: 5. Germline CDR1 and CDR2: SGHRS and YFSETQ.

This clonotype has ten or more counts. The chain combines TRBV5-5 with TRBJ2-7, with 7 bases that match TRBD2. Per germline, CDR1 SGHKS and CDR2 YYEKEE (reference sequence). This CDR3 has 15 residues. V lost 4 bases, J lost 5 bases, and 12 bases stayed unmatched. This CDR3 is CASSPPVGGFNEQYF. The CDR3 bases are TGTGCCAGCAGCCCTCCCGTGGGGGGGTTCAACGAGCAGTACTTC.

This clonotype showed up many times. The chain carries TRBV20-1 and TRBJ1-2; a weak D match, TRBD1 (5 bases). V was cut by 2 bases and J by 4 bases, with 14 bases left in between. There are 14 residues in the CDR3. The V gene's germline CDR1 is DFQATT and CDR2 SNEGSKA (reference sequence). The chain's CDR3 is CSARPPRDFYGYTF. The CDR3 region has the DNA TGCAGTGCTAGACCCCCGAGGGACTTCTATGGCTACACCTTC.

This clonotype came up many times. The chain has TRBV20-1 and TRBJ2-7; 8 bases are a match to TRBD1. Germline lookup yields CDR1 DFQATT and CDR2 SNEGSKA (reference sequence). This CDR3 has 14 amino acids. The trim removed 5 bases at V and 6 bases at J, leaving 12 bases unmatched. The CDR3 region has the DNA TGCAGTGCTGAGACGGGGCAGGGGGCGCTCGAGCAGTACTTC. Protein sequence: CSAETGQGALEQYF.

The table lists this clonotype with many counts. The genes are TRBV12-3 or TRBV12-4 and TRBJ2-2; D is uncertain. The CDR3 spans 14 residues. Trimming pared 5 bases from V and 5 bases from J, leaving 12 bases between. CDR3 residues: CASSPIVGTGELFF. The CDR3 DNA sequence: TGTGCCAGCAGTCCAATAGTGGGGACCGGGGAGCTGTTTTTT.

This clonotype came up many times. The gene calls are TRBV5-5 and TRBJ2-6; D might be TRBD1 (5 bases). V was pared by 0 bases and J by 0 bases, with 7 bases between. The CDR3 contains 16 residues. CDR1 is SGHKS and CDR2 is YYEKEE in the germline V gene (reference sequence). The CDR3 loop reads CASSLGQSSGANVLTF. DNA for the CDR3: TGTGCCAGCAGCTTGGGACAGAGCTCTGGGGCCAACGTCCTGACTTTC. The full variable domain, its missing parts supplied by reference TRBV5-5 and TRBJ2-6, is DAGVTQSPTHLIKTRGQQVTLRCSPISGHKSVSWYQQVLGQGPQFIFQYYEKEERGRGNFPDRFSARQFPNYSSELNVNALLLGDSALYLCASSLGQSSGANVLTFGAGSRLTVL.

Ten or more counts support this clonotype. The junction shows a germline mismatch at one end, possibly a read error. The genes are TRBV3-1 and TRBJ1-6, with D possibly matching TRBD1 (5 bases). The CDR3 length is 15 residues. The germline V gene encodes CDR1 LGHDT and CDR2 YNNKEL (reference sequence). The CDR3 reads CASSHRDVGTSPLNF. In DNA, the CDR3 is TGTGCCAGCAGCCACCGGGACGTAGGAACTTCACCCCTCAACTTT.

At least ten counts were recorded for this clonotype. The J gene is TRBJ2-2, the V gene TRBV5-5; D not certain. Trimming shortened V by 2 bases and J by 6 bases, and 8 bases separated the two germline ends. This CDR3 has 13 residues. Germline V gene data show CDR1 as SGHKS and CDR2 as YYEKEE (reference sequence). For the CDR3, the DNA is TGTGCCAGCAGCTTAGGTGGGGCCGGGGAGCTGTTTTTT. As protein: CASSLGGAGELFF.

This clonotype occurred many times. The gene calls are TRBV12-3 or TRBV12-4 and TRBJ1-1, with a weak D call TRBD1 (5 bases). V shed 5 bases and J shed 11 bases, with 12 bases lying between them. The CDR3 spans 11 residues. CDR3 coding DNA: TGTGCCAGCAGTAGGGGCGGGGAGGCTTTCTTT. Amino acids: CASSRGGEAFF.

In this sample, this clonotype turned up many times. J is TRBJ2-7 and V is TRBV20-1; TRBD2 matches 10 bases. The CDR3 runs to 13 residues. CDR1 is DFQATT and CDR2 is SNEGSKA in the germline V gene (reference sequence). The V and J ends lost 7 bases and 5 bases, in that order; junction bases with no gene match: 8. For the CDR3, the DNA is TGCAGTGGCCTAGCGGGGGATCCGCACGAGCAGTACTTC. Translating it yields CSGLAGDPHEQYF.

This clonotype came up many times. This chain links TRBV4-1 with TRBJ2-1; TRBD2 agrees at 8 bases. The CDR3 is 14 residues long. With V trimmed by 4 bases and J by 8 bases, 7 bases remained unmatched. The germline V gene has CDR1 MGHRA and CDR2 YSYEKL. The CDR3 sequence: CASSRWTSPHEQFF. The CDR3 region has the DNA TGCGCCAGCAGCCGCTGGACTAGCCCCCATGAGCAGTTCTTC.

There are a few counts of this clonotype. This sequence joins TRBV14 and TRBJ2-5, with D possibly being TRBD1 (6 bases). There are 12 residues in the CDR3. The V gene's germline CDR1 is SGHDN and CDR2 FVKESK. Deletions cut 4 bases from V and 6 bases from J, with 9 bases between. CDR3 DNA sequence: TGTGCCAGCAGCCGGGGGCGGCAGACCCAGTACTTC. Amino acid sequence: CASSRGRQTQYF. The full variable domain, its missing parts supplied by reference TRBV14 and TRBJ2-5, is EAGVTQFPSHSVIEKGQTVTLRCDPISGHDNLYWYRRVMGKEIKFLLHFVKESKQDESGMPNNRFLAERTGGTYSTLKVQPAELEDSGVYFCASSRGRQTQYFGPGTRLLVL.

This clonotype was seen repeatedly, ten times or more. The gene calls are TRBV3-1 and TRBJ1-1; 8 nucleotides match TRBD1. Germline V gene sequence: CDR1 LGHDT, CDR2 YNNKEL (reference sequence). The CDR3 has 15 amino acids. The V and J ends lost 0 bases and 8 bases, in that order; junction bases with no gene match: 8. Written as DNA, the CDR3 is TGTGCCAGCAGCCAAGAACGGACAGGGAGTGGGGAAGCTTTCTTT. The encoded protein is CASSQERTGSGEAFF. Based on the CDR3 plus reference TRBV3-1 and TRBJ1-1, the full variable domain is DTAVSQTPKYLVTQMGNDKSIKCEQNLGHDTMYWYKQDSKKFLKIMFSYNNKELIINETVPNRFSPKSPDKAHLNLHINSLELGDSAVYFCASSQERTGSGEAFFGQGTRLTVV.

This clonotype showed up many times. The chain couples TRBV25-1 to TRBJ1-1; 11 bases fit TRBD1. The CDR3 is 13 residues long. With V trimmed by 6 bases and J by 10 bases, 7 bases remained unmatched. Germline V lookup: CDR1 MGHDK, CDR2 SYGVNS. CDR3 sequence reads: CASRGTGGARAFF. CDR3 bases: TGTGCCAGCAGGGGGACAGGGGGGGCGAGAGCTTTCTTT.

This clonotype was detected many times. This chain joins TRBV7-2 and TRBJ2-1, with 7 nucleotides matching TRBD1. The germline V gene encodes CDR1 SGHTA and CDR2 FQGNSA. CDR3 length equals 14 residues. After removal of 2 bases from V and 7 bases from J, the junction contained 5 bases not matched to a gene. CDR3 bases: TGTGCCAGCAGCTTATTACAGGGGTGGAATGAGCAGTTCTTC. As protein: CASSLLQGWNEQFF. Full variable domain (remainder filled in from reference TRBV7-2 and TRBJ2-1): GAGVSQSPSNKVTEKGKDVELRCDPISGHTALYWYRQSLGQGLEFLIYFQGNSAPDKSGLPSDRFSAERTGGSVSTLTIQRTQQEDSAVYLCASSLLQGWNEQFFGPGTRLTVL.

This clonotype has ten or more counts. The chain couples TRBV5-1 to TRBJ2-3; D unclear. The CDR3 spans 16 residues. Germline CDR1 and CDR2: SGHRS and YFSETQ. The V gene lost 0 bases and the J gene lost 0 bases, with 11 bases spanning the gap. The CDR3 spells CASSLVARSSTDTQYF. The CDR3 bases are TGCGCCAGCAGCTTGGTAGCTCGATCTAGCACAGATACGCAGTATTTT.

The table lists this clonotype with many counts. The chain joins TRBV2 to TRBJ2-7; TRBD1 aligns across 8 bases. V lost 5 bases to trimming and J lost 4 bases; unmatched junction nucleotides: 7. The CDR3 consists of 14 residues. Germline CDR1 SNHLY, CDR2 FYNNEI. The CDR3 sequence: CASSRTGKLYEQYF. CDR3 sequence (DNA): TGTGCCAGCAGTAGGACAGGGAAATTATACGAGCAGTACTTC.

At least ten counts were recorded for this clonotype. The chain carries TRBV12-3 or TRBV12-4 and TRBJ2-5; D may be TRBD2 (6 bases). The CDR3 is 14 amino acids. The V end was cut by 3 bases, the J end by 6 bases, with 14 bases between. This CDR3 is CASSLSGPMQTQYF. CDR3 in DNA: TGTGCCAGCAGTTTGAGCGGGCCCATGCAGACCCAGTACTTC.

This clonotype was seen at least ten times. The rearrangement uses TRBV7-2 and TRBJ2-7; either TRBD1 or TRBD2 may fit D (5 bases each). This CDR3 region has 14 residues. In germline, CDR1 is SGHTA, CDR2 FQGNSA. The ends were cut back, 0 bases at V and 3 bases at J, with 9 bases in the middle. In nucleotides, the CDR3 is TGTGCCAGCAGCTTAGCTGAGGGGTACTACGAGCAGTACTTC. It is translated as CASSLAEGYYEQYF.

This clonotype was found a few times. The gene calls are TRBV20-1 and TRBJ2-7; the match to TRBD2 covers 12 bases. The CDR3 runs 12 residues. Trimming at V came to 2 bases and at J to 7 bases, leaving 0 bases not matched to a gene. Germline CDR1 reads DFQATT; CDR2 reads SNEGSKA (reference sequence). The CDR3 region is CSARLAGGEQYF. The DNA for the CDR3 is TGCAGTGCTAGACTAGCGGGGGGGGAGCAGTACTTC.

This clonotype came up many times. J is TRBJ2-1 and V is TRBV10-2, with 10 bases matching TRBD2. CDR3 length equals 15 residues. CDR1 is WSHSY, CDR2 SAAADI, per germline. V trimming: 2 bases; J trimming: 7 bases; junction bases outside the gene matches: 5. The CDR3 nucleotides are TGCGCCAGCAGTGAGAGAGCGGGGGGGCAGAATGAGCAGTTCTTC. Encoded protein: CASSERAGGQNEQFF.

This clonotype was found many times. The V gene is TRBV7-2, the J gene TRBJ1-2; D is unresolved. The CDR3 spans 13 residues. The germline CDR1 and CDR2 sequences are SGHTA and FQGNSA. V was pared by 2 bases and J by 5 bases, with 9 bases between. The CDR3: CASSLNGWYGYTF. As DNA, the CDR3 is TGTGCCAGCAGCTTAAACGGATGGTATGGCTACACCTTC.

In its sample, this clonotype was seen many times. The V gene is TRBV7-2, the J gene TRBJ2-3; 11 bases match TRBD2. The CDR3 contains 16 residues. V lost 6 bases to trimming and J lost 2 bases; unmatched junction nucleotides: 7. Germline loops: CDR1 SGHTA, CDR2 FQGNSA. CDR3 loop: CASRLLAGGSTDTQYF. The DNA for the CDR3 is TGTGCCAGCAGGCTCCTAGCGGGGGGTTCCACAGATACGCAGTATTTT.